A selection of T cell receptor beta chains follows, all from one sample in a study of blood T cell repertoires in COVID-19. TCRdb's copy holds only in-frame clones and misses some; the assay was immunoSEQ multiplex PCR. The sample consists of roughly 200,000 clones, 87% of them appearing once. Specimen: peripheral blood. The receptors shown here come from a man aged 55 to 70 with active or convalescent COVID-19. The CDR3 runs from the conserved cysteine through the conserved F or W. Fields, in order: V gene, CDR3 protein.

V gene: TRBV4-1
CDR3 protein: CASSLGTGGVKTQYF

V gene: TRBV7-9
CDR3 protein: CASSLLGLAGLYNEQFF

V gene: TRBV3-1/TRBV3-2
CDR3 protein: CASSYGLGGGSYNEQFF

V gene: TRBV24-1
CDR3 protein: CATSDSNTGLMGTQYF

V gene: TRBV6-5
CDR3 protein: CASSYRTSGGDTQYF

V gene: TRBV19
CDR3 protein: CASSRDSYTDTQYF

V gene: TRBV4-2
CDR3 protein: CASSPGTGGSYNEQFF

V gene: TRBV5-1
CDR3 protein: CASSLGQVNNEQFF

V gene: TRBV5-4
CDR3 protein: CASSGGQNTNYGYTF

V gene: TRBV18
CDR3 protein: CASSPASFVSGNTIYF

V gene: TRBV5-5
CDR3 protein: CASSLGLRGGRTGEQYF

V gene: TRBV2
CDR3 protein: CASSLDGGPTDTQYF

V gene: TRBV11-2
CDR3 protein: CASSRQRGRGETQYF

V gene: TRBV19
CDR3 protein: CASSIRVSEGTGELFF

V gene: TRBV5-5
CDR3 protein: CASSLVMNTGELFF

V gene: TRBV5-6
CDR3 protein: CASSARTGPDTQYF

V gene: TRBV15
CDR3 protein: CATSRDGLTYNEQFF

V gene: TRBV29-1
CDR3 protein: CSVHDRGSTSGNTIYF

V gene: TRBV25-1
CDR3 protein: CASSELGKRVETQYF

V gene: TRBV12-3/TRBV12-4
CDR3 protein: CASSSVQDTEAFF

V gene: TRBV5-4
CDR3 protein: CASSLDQSSTEAFF

V gene: TRBV5-3
CDR3 protein: CARPDAGGQVLHTGELFF

V gene: TRBV24-1
CDR3 protein: CATSDPGTSGGKDTQYF

V gene: TRBV18
CDR3 protein: CASSPQNQDRTEAFF

V gene: TRBV2
CDR3 protein: CASRGQYTGELFF

V gene: TRBV25-1
CDR3 protein: CASSEYSREGGYTF

V gene: TRBV18
CDR3 protein: CASSPQPGSGNTIYF

V gene: TRBV6-5
CDR3 protein: CASSSGQGNGEAFF

V gene: TRBV6-6
CDR3 protein: CASRPGLANEKLFF

V gene: TRBV3-1/TRBV3-2
CDR3 protein: CASSRGGQGVDTQYF

V gene: TRBV3-1/TRBV3-2
CDR3 protein: CASSQTGQALGGLFF

V gene: TRBV6-5
CDR3 protein: CASSYGGEQYF

V gene: TRBV6-5
CDR3 protein: CATRQGESQHF

V gene: TRBV27
CDR3 protein: CASSLEGLAGINTQYF

V gene: TRBV20-1
CDR3 protein: CSASRSGGRGETQYF

V gene: TRBV30
CDR3 protein: CAWSMPQGVYTF

V gene: TRBV7-9
CDR3 protein: CASSALAGGSYNEQFF

V gene: TRBV18
CDR3 protein: CASSPTPPVGTANQPQHF

V gene: TRBV9
CDR3 protein: CASSVEAGQAYNEQFF

V gene: TRBV6-5
CDR3 protein: CASSPRVRNTGELFF

V gene: TRBV4-2
CDR3 protein: CASSQGTGGAAFF

V gene: TRBV6-1
CDR3 protein: CASSEAGRGLGYGYTF

V gene: TRBV5-1
CDR3 protein: CASSSTNPDTQYF

V gene: TRBV3-1/TRBV3-2
CDR3 protein: CASSSPGTGEETQYF

V gene: TRBV5-6
CDR3 protein: CASSLERFSPLHF

V gene: TRBV3-1/TRBV3-2
CDR3 protein: CASSQSGMSTVGYEQYF

V gene: TRBV25-1
CDR3 protein: CASSEKGRETQYF

V gene: TRBV5-1
CDR3 protein: CASSPGGAETQYF

V gene: TRBV6-5
CDR3 protein: CASMWTGELEQYF

V gene: TRBV5-1
CDR3 protein: CASGGLAGLGDTQYF

V gene: TRBV19
CDR3 protein: CASQVGSRGQGNTIYF

V gene: TRBV5-4
CDR3 protein: CASSQDTAANTEAFF

V gene: TRBV4-1
CDR3 protein: CASSQEAGSGSNQPQHF

V gene: TRBV5-1
CDR3 protein: CASSLTGMTEAFF

V gene: TRBV14
CDR3 protein: CASSQDRASSYNEQFF

V gene: TRBV11-2
CDR3 protein: CASSLEGAYEQYF

V gene: TRBV30
CDR3 protein: CAWRAGGSIGNQPQHF

V gene: TRBV7-2
CDR3 protein: CASSFTGQTTDTQYF

V gene: TRBV19
CDR3 protein: CASSIYGTGVHGYTF